One and the same sample provided the 24 T cell receptor beta chains below, sequenced in a study of OX40 agonist ivuxolimab in advanced cancers. Libraries were prepared through the immunoSEQ multiplex PCR assay. Sourced from immuneACCESS, this table was stored by TCRdb with only in-frame sequences that have V and J called. A share of the clones is absent; for the studies checked, an unresolved V gene accounts for under half, and the remainder has no known explanation. In this sample the table shows some 57,000 clones, approximately 82% of which occur a single time. The ten largest clones represent 0.52% of the sample. This specimen consisted of CD4+ or CD8+ T cells sorted from blood, obtained in a trial of the OX40 agonist ivuxolimab. The receptors stem from an adult with an advanced solid tumor such as melanoma, head and neck, liver or kidney cancer.

This clone was observed a few times. The chain has TRBV28 and TRBJ2-3; TRBD2 matches 15 bases. The germline V gene encodes CDR1 MDHEN and CDR2 SYDVKM. With 9 bases clipped from V and 7 bases from J, the junction kept 5 bases outside the gene matches. This CDR3 is built from 14 residues. CDR3 bases: TGTGCCAGTGGGACTAGCGGGAGGAAAAATACGCAGTATTTT. Translating it yields CASGTSGRKNTQYF.

The gene calls are TRBV15 and TRBJ1-4; D is undetermined. Trimming removed 5 bases from V and 4 bases from J, with 8 bases in between. The CDR3 sequence is 13 residues long. Per the germline V gene, CDR1 is LNHNV and CDR2 is YYDKDF (reference sequence). The CDR3 reads CATSRRINEKLFF. CDR3 sequence (DNA): TGTGCCACCAGCCGGCGGATTAATGAAAAACTGTTTTTT. Drawing the rest from reference TRBV15 and TRBJ1-4, the complete variable domain is DAMVIQNPRYQVTQFGKPVTLSCSQTLNHNVMYWYQQKSSQAPKLLFHYYDKDFNNEADTPDNFQSRRPNTSFCFLDIRSPGLGDTAMYLCATSRRINEKLFFGSGTQLSVL.

The chain joins TRBV11-3 to TRBJ2-1, with a possible D match to TRBD2 (5 bases). The CDR3 totals 16 residues. Trimming stripped 2 bases from V and 0 bases from J, with 11 bases between. Germline CDR1 is SGHNT and CDR2 is YENEEA. CDR3 in DNA: TGTGCCAGCAGCTTAATGGGAGATAGCTCCTACAATGAGCAGTTCTTC. Its translation: CASSLMGDSSYNEQFF.

As for this clone: The junction differs from germline at one of its ends, possibly a read error. The chain combines TRBV10-3 with TRBJ2-3; D is unresolved. Germline V gene data show CDR1 as ENHRY and CDR2 as SYGVKD. CDR3 length: 13 residues. This chain's CDR3 is CAISESVAVGFGF. The CDR3 nucleotides are TGTGCCATCAGTGAGTCGGTAGCAGTGGGGTTCGGGTTT.

The CDR3 nucleotides read TGTGCCAGCTGGGACAGGGGAAAGGGCCACAATGAGCAGTTCTTC. As protein: CASWDRGKGHNEQFF. The rearrangement uses TRBV6-1 and TRBJ2-1, with 10 bases lining up with TRBD1. The CDR3 consists of 15 residues. V lost 8 bases to trimming and J lost 5 bases; unmatched junction nucleotides: 9. The germline V gene has CDR1 MNHNS and CDR2 SASEGT.

The CDR3 sequence is CASSFLAGVADTQYF. CDR3 in DNA: TGTGCCAGCAGTTTTCTAGCGGGAGTGGCAGATACGCAGTATTTT. The chain links TRBV28 to TRBJ2-3; 10 bases line up with TRBD2. This CDR3 spans 15 amino acids. Germline CDR1 is MDHEN and CDR2 is SYDVKM. With V trimmed by 3 bases and J by 4 bases, 4 bases remained unmatched.

The V gene is TRBV10-3, the J gene TRBJ2-7, with D perhaps assigned TRBD1 or TRBD2 (6 bases each). V was clipped by 7 bases and J by 2 bases, with 18 bases between them. This CDR3 spans 15 amino acids. CDR1 ENHRY and CDR2 SYGVKD come from the germline V gene. The CDR3 DNA reads TGTGCCATCACCAAGGGGGGACTTGAGACCTACGAGCAGTACTTC. This translates into CAITKGGLETYEQYF.

This sequence joins TRBV2 and TRBJ1-2, with TRBD1 matching over 7 bases. J lost 4 bases, V lost 6 bases, and 8 bases had no gene match. Per the germline V gene, CDR1 is SNHLY and CDR2 is FYNNEI. CDR3 size: 14 residues. As DNA, the CDR3 is TGTGCCAGCAGGTTAGAGGGGGCCGGCTATGGCTACACCTTC. It encodes CASRLEGAGYGYTF.

The chain carries TRBV7-2 and TRBJ2-5; 9 nucleotides line up with TRBD1. After removal of 5 bases from V and 2 bases from J, the junction contained 3 bases not matched to a gene. The CDR3 length is 14 residues. Per germline, CDR1 SGHTA and CDR2 FQGNSA. The CDR3 DNA reads as TGTGCCAGCAGCCGGGACAGGGCGCAAGAGACCCAGTACTTC. Translation: CASSRDRAQETQYF.

V and J are TRBV10-3 and TRBJ1-2; D is uncertain. V was shortened by 7 bases and J by 2 bases, with 14 bases between the two germline ends. Germline V gene data show CDR1 as ENHRY and CDR2 as SYGVKD. The CDR3 is made up of 14 amino acids. DNA for the CDR3: TGTGCCATCACCCCCAGTTCCATGAACTATGGCTACACCTTC. This sequence encodes CAITPSSMNYGYTF.

Here the CDR3 reads CSVVAETGFYEQYF. The DNA for the CDR3 is TGCAGCGTTGTAGCCGAGACAGGGTTCTACGAGCAGTACTTC. The chain is built from TRBV29-1 and TRBJ2-7, with TRBD1 identical over 7 bases. J lost 3 bases, V lost 4 bases, and 9 bases had no gene match. This CDR3 has 14 residues. Germline V gene data show CDR1 as SQVTM and CDR2 as ANQGSEA.

J is TRBJ1-1 and V is TRBV4-1; D call uncertain. From germline, CDR1 is MGHRA and CDR2 YSYEKL. The V and J ends lost 1 base and 6 bases respectively, with 21 bases between them. CDR3 size: 17 residues. The CDR3 region has the DNA TGCGCCAGCAGCCAAGTAATTAGTCGGGATCCGAGGCCTGAAGCTTTCTTT. Its protein product is CASSQVISRDPRPEAFF.

The chain joins TRBV7-9 to TRBJ2-7; 12 nucleotides line up with TRBD1. Germline lookup yields CDR1 SEHNR and CDR2 FQNEAQ (reference sequence). The ends lost 5 bases at V and 7 bases at J; junction bases unmatched: 9. The CDR3 has 15 amino acids. The CDR3 nucleotides read TGTGCCAGCAGCCAGACGGGACAGGGGGCCGGAGAGCAGTACTTC. This codes for CASSQTGQGAGEQYF.

The V and J genes are TRBV19 and TRBJ1-1; TRBD1 might be the D (5 bases). V was shortened by 8 bases and J by 11 bases, with 21 bases between the two germline ends. CDR1 is LNHDA and CDR2 is SQIVND in the germline V gene (reference sequence). The CDR3 runs to 13 residues. CDR3 sequence reads: CASATVVDTRAFF. In nucleotides, the CDR3 is TGTGCCAGTGCGACAGTGGTTGATACACGGGCTTTCTTT. Supplemented by reference TRBV19 and TRBJ1-1, the full variable domain reads DGGITQSPKYLFRKEGQNVTLSCEQNLNHDAMYWYRQDPGQGLRLIYYSQIVNDFQKGDIAEGYSVSREKKESFPLTVTSAQKNPTAFYLCASATVVDTRAFFGQGTRLTVV.

The genes are TRBV7-2 and TRBJ1-5; no clear D. This CDR3 has 15 amino acids. From germline, CDR1 is SGHTA and CDR2 FQGNSA. V was pared by 1 base and J by 4 bases, with 11 bases between. Written as DNA, the CDR3 is TGTGCCAGCAGCTTAGGCGGTTTTGAGAATCAGCCCCAGCATTTT. Its protein product is CASSLGGFENQPQHF.

The chain is built from TRBV6-1 and TRBJ1-3; D is possibly TRBD1 (6 bases). Germline loops: CDR1 MNHNS, CDR2 SASEGT. The V end was cut by 6 bases, the J end by 8 bases, with 14 bases between. This CDR3 region has 13 residues. The DNA for the CDR3 is TGTGCCAGCAGGGCGCCAGGGGAAGACACCATATATTTT. Its translation is CASRAPGEDTIYF.

The J gene is TRBJ1-1, the V gene TRBV6-1, with D unresolved. Trimming removed 6 bases from V and 2 bases from J, with 10 bases in between. Germline CDR1 MNHNS, CDR2 SASEGT. The CDR3 spans 13 residues. In DNA, the CDR3 is TGTGCCAGCAGGAAAAGGGCTAACACTGAAGCTTTCTTT. This translates into CASRKRANTEAFF.

This chain links TRBV4-2 with TRBJ2-3, with 8 bases that match TRBD2. The CDR3 runs 14 residues. Germline CDR1 and CDR2: LGHNA and YNFKEQ. The trim removed 4 bases at V and 2 bases at J, leaving 2 bases unmatched. The CDR3 sequence is CASSLTSVTDTQYF. The CDR3 coding sequence is TGTGCCAGCAGCCTGACTAGCGTCACAGATACGCAGTATTTT.

The J gene is TRBJ1-4, the V gene TRBV5-4; 8 positions agree with TRBD1. Germline CDR1 and CDR2: SGHNT and YYREEE (reference sequence). The CDR3 spans 15 residues. V shed 4 bases and J 5 bases; nucleotides not matched to a gene: 7. CDR3 residues: CASSQNRGGNEKLFF. The CDR3 DNA reads TGTGCCAGCAGCCAGAACAGGGGGGGAAATGAAAAACTGTTTTTT.

On this clone: This may stem from a read error, because a much larger clone lies one nucleotide away. The V gene is TRBV2, the J gene TRBJ2-7; D remains unclear. This CDR3 is built from 11 residues. With 5 bases removed from V and 0 bases from J, the gap between germline ends came to 2 bases. Per germline, CDR1 SNHLY and CDR2 FYNNEI. Here the CDR3 reads CASSYSYEQYF. CDR3 nucleotide sequence: TGTGCCAGCAGTTACTCCTACGAGCAGTACTTC.

The gene calls are TRBV2 and TRBJ2-3; TRBD1 aligns across 7 bases. The CDR3 is 14 residues long. V trimming: 7 bases; J trimming: 2 bases; junction bases outside the gene matches: 6. CDR1 is SNHLY and CDR2 is FYNNEI in the germline V gene. CDR3 coding DNA: TGTGCCAGCAAGGACAGGCTGCTCACAGATACGCAGTATTTT. Translated: CASKDRLLTDTQYF.

This clone has only one observation. The chain is built from TRBV5-4 and TRBJ2-3; 9 positions match TRBD2. Germline V CDR1 and CDR2: SGHNT, YYREEE (reference sequence). V was clipped by 4 bases and J by 2 bases; unmatched bases: 8. CDR3 length equals 16 residues. The CDR3 nucleotides are TGTGCCAGCAGCCCCCGAGCGGGAGGAGCCACAGATACGCAGTATTTT. Its translation is CASSPRAGGATDTQYF.

J is TRBJ2-6 and V is TRBV28, with TRBD1 matching 7 bases. The germline gives CDR1 MDHEN, CDR2 SYDVKM. The CDR3 extends over 18 amino acids. V shed 4 bases and J 0 bases; nucleotides not matched to a gene: 9. This chain's CDR3 is CASSSRTGLPSGANVLTF. CDR3 in DNA: TGTGCCAGCAGTTCTCGGACAGGATTACCCTCTGGGGCCAACGTCCTGACTTTC.

This clone showed up just once. The CDR3 here is CASSRGPVEWFF. In DNA, the CDR3 is TGTGCCAGCAGCAGGGGCCCTGTGGAGTGGTTCTTC. The chain has TRBV7-8 and TRBJ2-1; the D gene is possibly TRBD1 (5 bases). Germline lookup yields CDR1 SGHVS and CDR2 FQNEAQ. Trimming removed 5 bases at V and 15 bases at J, with 17 bases between. The CDR3 spans 12 residues.